Listed here are 12 T cell receptor beta chains from one sample, sequenced in a study of control samples from healthy donors and cancer patients (dated by TCRdb to 2020 to 2021). Libraries were built with the immunoSEQ multiplex PCR assay. What TCRdb holds here is the immuneACCESS table cut down to in-frame rearrangements. Part of the clones is not present; checked against another copy, under half of the missing clones reflect an unresolved V gene, and the others are unexplained. In this sample the table shows more than 85,000 clones, 70% to 90% of which occur a single time. Approximately 3.7% of the sample goes to the ten largest clones. What was sequenced was PBMCs. Receptors originate from a woman in her fifties or sixties with lung cancer.

V usage is TRBV11-3 and J usage is TRBJ2-6, with no clear D. V lost 6 bases to trimming and J lost 0 bases, with 12 bases between them. The CDR3 is 16 amino acids. Germline V lookup: CDR1 SGHNT, CDR2 YENEEA. The CDR3 sequence is CASRGSAPSGANVLTF. The CDR3 DNA reads as TGTGCCAGCAGGGGCAGTGCCCCCTCTGGGGCCAACGTCCTGACTTTC.

The chain combines TRBV24-1 with TRBJ2-3; D unclear. With 4 bases removed from V and 0 bases from J, the gap between germline ends came to 16 bases. The CDR3 length is 17 residues. From germline, CDR1 is KGHDR and CDR2 SFDVKD. The CDR3 coding sequence is TGTGCCACCAGTGAGCCGACGGACGCCTCTAGCACAGATACGCAGTATTTT. Amino acids: CATSEPTDASSTDTQYF.

The gene calls are TRBV13 and TRBJ2-7, with TRBD2 matching 7 bases. Unmatched junction bases numbered 10, after V lost 2 bases and J lost 3 bases. This CDR3 is 16 amino acids long. CDR1 is PRHDT, CDR2 FYEKMQ, per germline (reference sequence). DNA for the CDR3: TGTGCCAGCAGCTTAAGAGTGGGGCTAGCGGTCTACGAGCAGTACTTC. Residues: CASSLRVGLAVYEQYF.

This rearrangement joins TRBV6-5 to TRBJ2-4; perhaps TRBD1 as D (5 bases). Germline-derived CDR1 and CDR2 are MNHEY and SVGAGI. The CDR3 loop spans 15 amino acids. Trimming removed 11 bases at V and 0 bases at J, with 17 bases between. CDR3 nucleotides: TGTGCCTCGGAGTTGCAGGGTCTAGCCAAAAACATTCAGTACTTC. This encodes CASELQGLAKNIQYF.

The J gene is TRBJ1-1, the V gene TRBV2; a weak D match, TRBD1 (6 bases). Per germline, CDR1 SNHLY and CDR2 FYNNEI. Trimming pared 7 bases from V and 11 bases from J, leaving 26 bases between. The CDR3 is made up of 15 amino acids. DNA of the CDR3: TGTGCCAGCACCCCCAGGGGAGGGAGGTTGCTTCGGGCTTTCTTT. Protein: CASTPRGGRLLRAFF.

The V gene is TRBV7-3, the J gene TRBJ1-1, with 7 bases lining up with TRBD1. The germline CDR1 and CDR2 sequences are SGHTA and FQGTGA. CDR3 length: 15 residues. V shed 4 bases, J shed 4 bases, and the junction held 9 bases outside the gene matches. CDR3 residues: CASSWTTGVGTEAFF. In DNA form, the CDR3 reads TGTGCCAGCAGCTGGACCACAGGGGTGGGCACTGAAGCTTTCTTT.

This chain links TRBV4-1 with TRBJ2-1, with D unclear. Trimming shortened V by 1 base and J by 0 bases, and 10 bases separated the two germline ends. CDR1 MGHRA and CDR2 YSYEKL come from the germline V gene. This CDR3 has 16 amino acids. The CDR3 DNA follows: TGCGCCAGCAGCCAAGCCGGGCAACCCTCCTACAATGAGCAGTTCTTC. This gives the protein CASSQAGQPSYNEQFF.

J is TRBJ2-3 and V is TRBV3-1 (or the pseudogene TRBV3-2); tentative D call: TRBD2 (6 bases). The CDR3 spans 14 residues. Trimming took off 3 bases at V and 6 bases at J, with 13 bases between the two ends. Germline CDR1 reads LGHDT; CDR2 reads YNNKEL (reference sequence). This CDR3 reads CASSQAGGTDTQYF. CDR3 bases: TGTGCCAGCAGCCAGGCGGGCGGGACTGATACGCAGTATTTT.

The chain carries TRBV3-1 (or the pseudogene TRBV3-2) and TRBJ1-1; 9 nucleotides agree with TRBD1. The CDR3 length is 15 residues. The V segment lost 0 bases and the J segment 10 bases; nucleotides outside the gene matches: 9. The germline V gene has CDR1 LGHDT and CDR2 YNNKEL (reference sequence). The DNA of the CDR3 is TGTGCCAGCAGCCAAGAAGGCGGAGAGACAGGGGGAGCTTTCTTT. Translated, it gives CASSQEGGETGGAFF.

The chain joins TRBV2 to TRBJ1-1; D unclear. V lost 7 bases and J lost 1, with 13 bases in between. The CDR3 runs 14 residues. Germline CDR1 is SNHLY and CDR2 is FYNNEI. This chain's CDR3 is CASTESGRNTEAFF. CDR3 nucleotides: TGTGCCAGCACTGAGAGTGGGCGGAACACTGAAGCTTTCTTT. Together with reference TRBV2 and TRBJ1-1, the CDR3 gives the full variable domain: EPEVTQTPSHQVTQMGQEVILRCVPISNHLYFYWYRQILGQKVEFLVSFYNNEISEKSEIFDDQFSVERPDGSNFTLKIRSTKLEDSAMYFCASTESGRNTEAFFGQGTRLTVV.

This clone was counted once. The chain links TRBV15 to TRBJ2-7; 9 bases are a match to TRBD1. The J segment lost 2 bases and the V segment lost 0 bases, leaving 2 bases of the junction unmatched. The germline CDR1 and CDR2 sequences are LNHNV and YYDKDF (reference sequence). The CDR3 is 15 amino acids. CDR3 DNA: TGTGCCACCAGCAGAGATCGGACAGGGGCCTACGAGCAGTACTTC. Translation: CATSRDRTGAYEQYF.

The rearrangement links TRBV4-3 to TRBJ2-7; D may be TRBD2 (5 bases). Germline-derived CDR1 and CDR2 are LGHNA and YSLEER. Trimming removed 5 bases at V and 3 bases at J, with 17 bases between. The CDR3 spans 15 residues. CDR3 sequence (DNA): TGCGCCAGCAGCGTATCTGGAGAGGGCCACTACGAGCAGTACTTC. This codes for CASSVSGEGHYEQYF.